These T cell receptor beta chains were read from a single sample in a study of T cell changes during pregnancy in multiple sclerosis. Clones were read by immunoSEQ multiplex PCR, and TCRdb kept only the in-frame ones, dropping some. Of 50,000 to 70,000 clones detected, roughly 92% appear once; the ten largest clones hold 1.4%. The material sequenced was peripheral blood, taken in the second trimester of pregnancy. These receptors all come from a female donor with multiple sclerosis, enrolled in a pregnancy study. CDR3s include the opening cysteine and the closing phenylalanine or tryptophan.

TRBV19,CASSTGQGPTDTQYF
TRBV5-1,CASSWTEGANEKLFF
TRBV19,CASGRGGAQYF
TRBV6-1,CASKLDLNTEAFF
TRBV6-1,CASREDRGGLYEQYF
TRBV7-9,CASSSNRGDSAADTQYF
TRBV6-4,CASALSGTGPYEQYF
TRBV29-1,CSVERTGTGNTIYF
TRBV5-4,CASSSAVTGNEQFF
TRBV18,CASTQGIDTEAFF
TRBV5-1,CASSSGIHRGRTSYNEQFF
TRBV16,CASSREQGETEAFF
TRBV5-6,CASSLGASGRLAQYF
TRBV4-1,CASSQDVRTAGTEAFF
TRBV4-1,CASSQVDREGTEAFF
TRBV27,CASSPNSSNQPQHF
TRBV19,CASSRVGAYEQYF
TRBV5-4,CASSWRLGYEQYF
TRBV15,CATSIGGSGQGFNGYTF
TRBV29-1,CSVETSVSYNEQFF
TRBV5-1,CASSGNGGASFF
TRBV30,CAWRLAGSGTQYF